This T cell receptor (beta chain) was recovered during a study of T cell changes during pregnancy in multiple sclerosis. Libraries were prepared by immunoSEQ multiplex PCR; TCRdb keeps only in-frame clonotypes and omits some of them. Of tens of thousands of clones in the sample, 91% were seen once. Germline loops: CDR1 MGHRA, CDR2 YSYEKL. The CDR3 totals 15 residues. V was trimmed by 3 bases and J by 1 base, leaving 12 bases between them. Here the sequenced sample was peripheral blood, taken before pregnancy. The rearrangement joins TRBV4-1 to TRBJ1-1, with D perhaps TRBD1 (6 bases). The receptor was derived from a female donor with multiple sclerosis, enrolled in a pregnancy study. The CDR3 protein is CASSHVNRENTEAFF. As DNA, the CDR3 is TGCGCCAGCAGCCACGTGAACAGGGAGAACACTGAAGCTTTCTTT.